These 10 T cell receptor beta chains came from one sample sequenced in a study of blood T cell repertoires in COVID-19. Assay used: immunoSEQ multiplex PCR; TCRdb lists only in-frame clones, some missing. The sample carries roughly 63,000 clones, 80% to 90% recorded once. Sequenced: peripheral blood. Source of these receptors: a man aged 50-59 years with acute or convalescent COVID-19.

The chain recombines TRBV6-5 with TRBJ1-1; 9 bases are shared with TRBD1. The V gene's germline CDR1 is MNHEY and CDR2 SVGAGI. The CDR3 contains 13 residues. Trimming took 10 bases from V and 3 from J; bases not matched to a gene: 6. In nucleotides, the CDR3 is TGTGCCACCCGGGACAGGGATTACACTGAAGCTTTCTTT. The encoded protein is CATRDRDYTEAFF.

V and J are TRBV5-6 and TRBJ2-5; 8 bases agree with TRBD1. V was clipped by 4 bases and J by 5 bases; unmatched bases: 7. Germline CDR1 and CDR2: SGHDT and YYEEEE. The CDR3 covers 14 residues. The CDR3 sequence: CASSRTQGAETQYF. The CDR3 nucleotides read TGTGCCAGCAGCAGGACCCAGGGGGCGGAGACCCAGTACTTC.

The V call is TRBV19, the J call TRBJ2-2; TRBD1 matches at 9 bases. The V gene's germline CDR1 is LNHDA and CDR2 SQIVND (reference sequence). V gave up 7 bases and J gave up 4 bases; unmatched junction bases: 7. This CDR3 region has 15 residues. The CDR3 spells CASITGGWGTGELFF. The CDR3 DNA reads TGTGCCAGTATCACAGGGGGCTGGGGCACCGGGGAGCTGTTTTTT.

The CDR3 nucleotides read TGTGCCAGAAGCTTGGGACAGGAAAGCAATCAGCCCCAGCATTTT. It specifies CARSLGQESNQPQHF. The J gene is TRBJ1-5, the V gene TRBV5-3; tentative D call: TRBD1 (6 bases). Being an ORF, TRBV5-3 has a function that is uncertain. Trimming shortened V by 0 bases and J by 1 base, and 8 bases separated the two germline ends. The CDR3 totals 15 residues.

The count of this clone is one. CDR3 in DNA: TGTGCCAGCGGAAACACAGGGAGAAAGAGCAATCAGCCCCAGCATTTT. Translated, it gives CASGNTGRKSNQPQHF. This rearrangement joins TRBV28 to TRBJ1-5, with D possibly TRBD1 on 6 matching bases. The CDR3 is 16 amino acids. In germline, CDR1 is MDHEN, CDR2 SYDVKM. Trimming removed 8 bases from V and 1 base from J, with 18 bases in between.

The chain is built from TRBV11-2 and TRBJ2-5; D is possibly TRBD2 (6 bases). This CDR3 region has 14 residues. Germline V gene sequence: CDR1 SGHAT, CDR2 FQNNGV. The V gene lost 3 bases and the J gene lost 5 bases, with 13 bases spanning the gap. CDR3 region: CASSFVLGLETQYF. DNA of the CDR3: TGTGCCAGCAGCTTTGTGCTGGGACTCGAGACCCAGTACTTC.

The chain links TRBV27 to TRBJ2-3; 8 nucleotides line up with TRBD1. Unmatched junction bases numbered 6, after V lost 2 bases and J lost 2 bases. CDR3 size: 16 residues. Looked up from germline, CDR1 is MNHEY and CDR2 is SMNVEV (reference sequence). The CDR3 region has the DNA TGTGCCAGCAGTTTACGGACAGGGAAATCCACAGATACGCAGTATTTT. It is translated as CASSLRTGKSTDTQYF.

J is TRBJ1-1 and V is TRBV19; 9 positions agree with TRBD1. The CDR3 runs 16 residues. Germline-derived CDR1 and CDR2 are LNHDA and SQIVND (reference sequence). Losses at the gene ends were 6 bases for V and 3 bases for J; bases not matched to a gene: 11. CDR3 residues: CASSQPGQGSHTEAFF. The CDR3 region has the DNA TGTGCCAGTAGCCAACCGGGACAGGGATCTCACACTGAAGCTTTCTTT.

The genes are TRBV3-1 (or the pseudogene TRBV3-2) and TRBJ1-4; no reliable D call. The CDR3 runs 14 residues. Germline values: CDR1 LGHDT, CDR2 YNNKEL (reference sequence). V was shortened by 7 bases and J by 3 bases, with 12 bases between the two germline ends. The CDR3 protein is CASTVHRSNEKLFF. The CDR3 nucleotides read TGTGCCAGCACCGTTCATAGATCTAATGAAAAACTGTTTTTT.

The chain employs TRBV7-2 and TRBJ2-2, with 9 bases lining up with TRBD2. V lost 5 bases and J lost 6; bases outside the gene matches: 4. Per the germline V gene, CDR1 is SGHTA and CDR2 is FQGNSA. The CDR3 is made up of 14 amino acids. CDR3 sequence (DNA): TGTGCCAGCAGCGCTAGCGGGGCGGCCGGGGAGCTGTTTTTT. Residues: CASSASGAAGELFF. Full variable domain (remainder filled in from reference TRBV7-2 and TRBJ2-2): GAGVSQSPSNKVTEKGKDVELRCDPISGHTALYWYRQSLGQGLEFLIYFQGNSAPDKSGLPSDRFSAERTGGSVSTLTIQRTQQEDSAVYLCASSASGAAGELFFGEGSRLTVL.